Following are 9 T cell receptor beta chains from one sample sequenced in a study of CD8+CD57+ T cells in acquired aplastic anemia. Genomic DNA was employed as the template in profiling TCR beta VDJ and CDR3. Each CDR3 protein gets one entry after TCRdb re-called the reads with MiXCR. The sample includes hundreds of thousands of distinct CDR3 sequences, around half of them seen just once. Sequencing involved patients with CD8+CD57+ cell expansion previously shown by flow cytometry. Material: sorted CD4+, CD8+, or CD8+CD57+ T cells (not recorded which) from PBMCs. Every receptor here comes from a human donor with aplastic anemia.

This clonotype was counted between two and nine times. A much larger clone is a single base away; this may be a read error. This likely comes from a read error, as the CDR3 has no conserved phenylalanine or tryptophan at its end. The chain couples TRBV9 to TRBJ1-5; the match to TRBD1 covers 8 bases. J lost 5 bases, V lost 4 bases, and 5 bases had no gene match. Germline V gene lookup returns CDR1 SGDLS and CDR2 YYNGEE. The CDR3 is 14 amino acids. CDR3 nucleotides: TGTGCCAGCAGCCAACAGGGGGGATATCAGCCCCAGCATCTT. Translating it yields CASSQQGGYQPQHL.

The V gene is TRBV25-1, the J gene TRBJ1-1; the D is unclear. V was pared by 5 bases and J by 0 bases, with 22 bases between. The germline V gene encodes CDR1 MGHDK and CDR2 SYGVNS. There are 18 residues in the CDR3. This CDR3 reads CASSYSTWPKRMNTEAFF. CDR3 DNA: TGTGCCAGCAGTTACTCGACGTGGCCCAAACGCATGAACACTGAAGCTTTCTTT.

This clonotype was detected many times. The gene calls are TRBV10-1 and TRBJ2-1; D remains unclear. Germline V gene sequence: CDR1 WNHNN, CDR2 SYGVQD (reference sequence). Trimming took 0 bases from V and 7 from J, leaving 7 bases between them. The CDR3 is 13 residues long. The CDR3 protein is CASSESRRNEQFF. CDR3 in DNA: TGCGCCAGCAGTGAGTCTCGACGGAATGAGCAGTTCTTC.

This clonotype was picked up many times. The CDR3 DNA reads TGTGCCACCAGTAGTAGAAAAGGCGGTCAGCCCCAGCATTTT. Translating gives CATSSRKGGQPQHF. The chain is built from TRBV15 and TRBJ1-5, with unresolved D. V gave up 6 bases and J gave up 6 bases, with 15 bases separating them. Germline assignment: CDR1 LNHNV and CDR2 YYDKDF (reference sequence). CDR3 length: 14 residues.

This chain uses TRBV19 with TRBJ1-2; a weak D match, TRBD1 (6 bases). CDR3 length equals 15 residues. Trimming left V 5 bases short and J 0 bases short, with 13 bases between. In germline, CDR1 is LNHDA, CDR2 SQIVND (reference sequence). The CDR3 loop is CASSSRTEANYGYTF. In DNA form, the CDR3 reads TGTGCCAGTAGTTCCCGGACAGAAGCTAACTATGGCTACACCTTC.

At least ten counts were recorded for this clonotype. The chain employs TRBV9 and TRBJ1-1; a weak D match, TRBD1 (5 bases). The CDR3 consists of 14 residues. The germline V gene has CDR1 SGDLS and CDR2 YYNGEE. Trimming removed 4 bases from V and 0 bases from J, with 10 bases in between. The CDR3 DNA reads TGTGCCAGCAGCACCGGGACGCTGAACACTGAAGCTTTCTTT. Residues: CASSTGTLNTEAFF.

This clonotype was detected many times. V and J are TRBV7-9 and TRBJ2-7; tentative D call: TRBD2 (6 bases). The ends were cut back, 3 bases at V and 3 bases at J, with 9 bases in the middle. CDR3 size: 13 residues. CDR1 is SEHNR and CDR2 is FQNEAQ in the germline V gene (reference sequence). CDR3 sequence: CASSFTSNYEQYF. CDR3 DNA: TGTGCCAGCAGCTTTACTAGCAACTACGAGCAGTACTTC.

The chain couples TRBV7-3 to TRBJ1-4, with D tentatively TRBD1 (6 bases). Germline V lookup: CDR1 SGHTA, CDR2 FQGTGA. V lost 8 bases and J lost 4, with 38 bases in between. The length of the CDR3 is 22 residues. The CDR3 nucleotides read TGTGCCAGCGTCGGGACGGAATGGGGGGGCCCTTATGGCTACACCCGTAATGAAAAACTGTTTTTT. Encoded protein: CASVGTEWGGPYGYTRNEKLFF.

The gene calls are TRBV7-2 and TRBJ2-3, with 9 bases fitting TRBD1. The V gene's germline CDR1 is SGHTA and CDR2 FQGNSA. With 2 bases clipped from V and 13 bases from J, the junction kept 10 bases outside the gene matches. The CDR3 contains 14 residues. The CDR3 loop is CASSLRTGVKEEYF. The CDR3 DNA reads TGTGCCAGCAGCTTAAGGACAGGGGTAAAAGAGGAGTATTTT. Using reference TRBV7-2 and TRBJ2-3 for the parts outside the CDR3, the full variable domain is GAGVSQSPSNKVTEKGKDVELRCDPISGHTALYWYRQSLGQGLEFLIYFQGNSAPDKSGLPSDRFSAERTGGSVSTLTIQRTQQEDSAVYLCASSLRTGVKEEYFGPGTRLTVL.